Listed below are T cell receptor beta chains from one sample, sequenced in a study of T cells after posttransplantation cyclophosphamide. Some clones are missing from TCRdb's copy, which holds only in-frame ones; the method was immunoSEQ multiplex PCR. The table lists roughly 6,200 clones, with no singletons. The sample here was PBMCs, taken after an allogeneic stem cell transplant with post-transplant cyclophosphamide. These receptors came from a male patient younger than 45 who received an allogeneic stem cell transplant from an unrelated donor, was CMV-positive, and had acute and chronic GVHD. Some T cells may have come from the graft donor. Each CDR3 is given with its conserved first and last residue. Fields, in order: V gene, J gene, clone size, D gene, CDR3 protein, CDR3 DNA. D genes are given only for firm matches. The size of a clone is reported for some rows only, either as once, few or many, or as a class for expanded clones.

TRBV6-4	TRBJ2-2	many	NA	CASRTPGAGELFF	TGTGCCAGCCGAACTCCGGGTGCCGGGGAGCTGTTTTTT
TRBV4-1	TRBJ2-2	few	TRBD2	CASSQEGVAGDSGELFF	TGCGCCAGCAGCCAAGAGGGGGTAGCGGGAGATTCCGGGGAGCTGTTTTTT
TRBV18	TRBJ2-1	few	TRBD2	CASSWTSGRGHEQFF	TGTGCCAGCTCTTGGACTAGCGGGAGAGGCCATGAGCAGTTCTTC
TRBV12-5	TRBJ1-1	many	NA	CASGLVTSGGTEAFF	TGTGCTAGTGGTTTGGTAACAAGCGGAGGCACTGAAGCTTTCTTT
TRBV5-1	TRBJ2-3	many	TRBD1	CASSLGVGTGGQDTQYF	TGCGCCAGCAGCTTGGGGGTCGGGACAGGGGGCCAAGATACGCAGTATTTT
TRBV9	TRBJ2-1	NA	TRBD2	CASSVTSGGFNNEQFF	TGTGCCAGCAGCGTGACTAGCGGGGGCTTTAACAATGAGCAGTTCTTC
TRBV11-2	TRBJ2-7	many	NA	CASSWGVNYEQYF	TGTGCCAGCAGCTGGGGGGTGAACTACGAGCAGTACTTC
TRBV5-1	TRBJ1-1	many	NA	CASSGGGRGVTEAFF	TGCGCCAGCAGCGGGGGGGGTCGGGGCGTCACTGAAGCTTTCTTT
TRBV7-9	TRBJ1-2	many	TRBD1	CASSIGTDGYTF	TGTGCCAGCAGCATCGGGACAGATGGCTACACCTTC
TRBV7-9	TRBJ1-1	many	TRBD1	CASSWGQANTEAFF	TGTGCCAGCAGCTGGGGACAGGCGAACACTGAAGCTTTCTTT
TRBV6-5	TRBJ1-6	few	TRBD1	CASRPTGRYNSPLHF	TGTGCCAGCAGACCGACAGGGAGGTATAATTCACCCCTCCACTTT
TRBV4-3	TRBJ2-3	many	NA	CASSQERGHSSTDTQYF	TGCGCCAGCAGCCAAGAGAGGGGACACTCGAGCACAGATACGCAGTATTTT
TRBV9	TRBJ2-5	NA	NA	CASSLSFSTPPGTQYF	TGTGCCAGCAGCTTGTCCTTCTCCACACCACCAGGGACCCAGTACTTC
TRBV11-2	TRBJ2-5	many	NA	CASSLGQTQYF	TGTGCCAGCAGCTTAGGGCAGACCCAGTACTTC
TRBV27	TRBJ1-5	many	NA	CASSLAQDQPQHF	TGTGCCAGCAGTTTAGCACAGGATCAGCCCCAGCATTTT
TRBV27	TRBJ2-5	many	NA	CASSFSQETQYF	TGTGCCAGCAGTTTCTCCCAAGAGACCCAGTACTTC
TRBV10-1	TRBJ2-7	medium-sized	TRBD1	CASSGQGLGVEQYF	TGCGCCAGCAGTGGACAGGGGCTGGGGGTTGAGCAGTACTTC
TRBV5-5	TRBJ1-2	many	NA	CASSLDRRSANYGYTF	TGTGCCAGCAGCTTGGACAGGCGCTCTGCTAACTATGGCTACACCTTC
TRBV19	TRBJ2-1	many	TRBD2	CASSTQAGGSYNEQFF	TGTGCCAGTAGTACCCAAGCGGGGGGCTCCTACAATGAGCAGTTCTTC
TRBV18	TRBJ1-1	many	NA	CASSAGINTEAFF	TGTGCCAGCTCAGCCGGGATAAACACTGAAGCTTTCTTT
TRBV10-3	TRBJ2-7	many	TRBD2	CAIRRGSSGDSYEQYF	TGTGCCATCCGGAGGGGGTCTAGCGGGGACTCCTACGAGCAGTACTTC
TRBV11-3	TRBJ2-2	many	NA	CASSLGGVEHANTGELFF	TGTGCCAGCAGCTTAGGGGGAGTCGAACACGCGAACACCGGGGAGCTGTTTTTT
TRBV10-2	TRBJ2-5	many	TRBD2	CASKRLAGERFQETQYF	TGCGCCAGCAAACGACTAGCGGGGGAGCGATTTCAAGAGACCCAGTACTTC
TRBV27	TRBJ1-1	many	NA	CASSFASGEAFF	TGTGCCAGCAGTTTTGCCTCAGGGGAAGCTTTCTTT
TRBV15	TRBJ2-7	many	TRBD2	CATSRAGGGYEQYF	TGTGCCACCAGCAGAGCCGGGGGGGGTTACGAGCAGTACTTC
TRBV9	TRBJ2-3	NA	NA	CASSPDEVWGTDTQYF	TGTGCCAGCAGCCCCGATGAGGTGTGGGGCACAGATACGCAGTATTTT
TRBV6-1	TRBJ2-1	many	TRBD1	CASSQSGTGVEFF	TGTGCCAGCAGTCAATCCGGGACAGGGGTGGAGTTCTTC
TRBV11-3	TRBJ2-3	many	TRBD2	CASSPRLAGVSDTQYF	TGTGCCAGCAGCCCTCGACTAGCGGGAGTCTCTGATACGCAGTATTTT
TRBV4-3	TRBJ2-7	medium-sized	NA	CASSQWRAGLYEQYF	TGCGCCAGCAGCCAATGGAGGGCCGGGCTCTACGAGCAGTACTTC
TRBV5-1	TRBJ2-7	many	TRBD2	CASSLKVLRGGEQYF	TGCGCCAGCAGCCTGAAGGTGTTGCGGGGGGGCGAGCAGTACTTC
TRBV27	TRBJ1-1	many	NA	CASSLRGQMNTEAFF	TGTGCCAGCAGTTTAAGGGGCCAAATGAACACTGAAGCTTTCTTT
TRBV10-3	TRBJ2-7	many	TRBD1	CAISDQDRNSYEQYF	TGTGCCATCAGTGATCAGGACAGGAACTCCTACGAGCAGTACTTC
TRBV7-2	TRBJ1-5	many	NA	CASTLDGMGNQPQHF	TGTGCCAGCACTTTAGACGGGATGGGCAATCAGCCCCAGCATTTT
TRBV7-2	TRBJ2-3	medium-sized	NA	CASSLVDYTDTQYF	TGTGCCAGCAGCTTAGTAGATTACACAGATACGCAGTATTTT
TRBV7-2	TRBJ2-7	many	TRBD2	CASNPFGGGGLYEQYF	TGTGCCAGCAACCCCTTTGGTGGCGGGGGACTTTACGAGCAGTACTTC
TRBV11-2	TRBJ2-3	few	TRBD2	CASSPRAGGTDTQYF	TGTGCCAGCAGCCCCCGCGCGGGGGGCACAGATACGCAGTATTTT
TRBV5-4	TRBJ1-3	many	TRBD1	CASSSRGPSGNTIYF	TGTGCCAGCAGCTCTAGGGGGCCCTCTGGAAACACCATATATTTT
TRBV6-5	TRBJ1-1	medium-sized	NA	CASSSPDSSTEAFF	TGTGCCAGCAGTTCCCCCGACAGCTCAACTGAAGCTTTCTTT